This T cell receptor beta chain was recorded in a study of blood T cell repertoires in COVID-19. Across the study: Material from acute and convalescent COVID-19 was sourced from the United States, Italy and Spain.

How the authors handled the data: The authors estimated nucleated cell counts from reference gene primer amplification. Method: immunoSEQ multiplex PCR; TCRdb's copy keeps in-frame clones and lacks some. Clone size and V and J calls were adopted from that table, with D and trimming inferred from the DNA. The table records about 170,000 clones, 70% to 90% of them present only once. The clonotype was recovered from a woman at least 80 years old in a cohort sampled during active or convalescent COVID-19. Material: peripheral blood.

The CDR3 reads CAIRPRGSSETQYF. The CDR3 nucleotides read TGTGCCATCAGGCCTCGTGGGAGCTCAGAGACCCAGTACTTC. This chain links TRBV10-3 with TRBJ2-5, with D possibly TRBD2 on 5 matching bases. This CDR3 contains 14 residues. Germline V CDR1 and CDR2: ENHRY, SYGVKD. V was pared by 6 bases and J by 4 bases, with 15 bases between.